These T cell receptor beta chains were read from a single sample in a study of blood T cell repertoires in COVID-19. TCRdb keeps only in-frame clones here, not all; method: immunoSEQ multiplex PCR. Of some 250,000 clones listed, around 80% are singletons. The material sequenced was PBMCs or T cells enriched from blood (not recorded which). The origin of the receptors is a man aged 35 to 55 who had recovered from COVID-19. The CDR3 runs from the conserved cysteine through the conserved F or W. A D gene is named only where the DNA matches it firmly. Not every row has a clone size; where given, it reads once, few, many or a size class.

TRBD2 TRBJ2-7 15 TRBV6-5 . TGTGCCAGCAGTCCTAGCGGGAGGGCTTTTACGGGGCAGTACTTC CASSPSGRAFTGQYF
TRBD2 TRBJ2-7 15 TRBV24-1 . TGTGCCACCAGTGAGCCGGGACTAGCGGGAGAGGAGCAGTACTTC CATSEPGLAGEEQYF
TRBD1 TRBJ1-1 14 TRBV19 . TGTGCCAGTAGTTGGGGACAGGGGGCAACTGAAGCTTTCTTT CASSWGQGATEAFF
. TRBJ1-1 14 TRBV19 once TGTGCCAGTATCTCCCGGGCCAGCAGGGTAGAAGCTTTCTTT CASISRASRVEAFF
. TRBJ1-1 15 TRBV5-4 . TGTGCCAGCCAAGCGGGAACAGGCGTGAACACTGAAGCTTTCTTT CASQAGTGVNTEAFF
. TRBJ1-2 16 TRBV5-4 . TGTGCCAGCAGCTTGGTGCAGGGGAAGGGGATCTATGGCTACACCTTC CASSLVQGKGIYGYTF
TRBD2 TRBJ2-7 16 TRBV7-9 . TGTGCCAGCAGTCCAGGGGCTAGCGGGGGCTCCTACGAGCAGTACTTC CASSPGASGGSYEQYF
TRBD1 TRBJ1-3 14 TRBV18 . TGTGCCAGCTCACCAACGGGACAGGGAAACACCATATATTTT CASSPTGQGNTIYF
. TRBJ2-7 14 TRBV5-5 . TGTGCCAGCAGCCCGGACAGGCCCGGAGGGGAGCAGTACTTC CASSPDRPGGEQYF
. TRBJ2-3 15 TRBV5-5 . TGTGCCAGCAGCTTGGCTGGGCCCCCCGCAGATACGCAGTATTTT CASSLAGPPADTQYF
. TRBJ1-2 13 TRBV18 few TGTGCCAGCTCACCCCCGGGAGGGGACGATGGGACCTTC CASSPPGGDDGTF
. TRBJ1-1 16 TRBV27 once TGTGCCAGCAGTCCTACCACGACAGGACGAGCCCCTGAAGCTTTCTTT CASSPTTTGRAPEAFF
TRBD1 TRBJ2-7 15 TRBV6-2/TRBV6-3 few TGTGCCAGCAGTTACTCCGACAGGGGGCGAGGGGAGCAGTACTTC CASSYSDRGRGEQYF
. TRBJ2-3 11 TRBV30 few TGTGCCTGGATTGGAGACGTTACGCAGTATTTT CAWIGDVTQYF
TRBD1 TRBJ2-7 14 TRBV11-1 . TGTGCCAGCAGCTTAGTTACAGGGGACTACGAGCAGTACTTC CASSLVTGDYEQYF
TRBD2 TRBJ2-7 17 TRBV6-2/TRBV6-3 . TGTGCCAGCAGTGACCCCCCGGGCGGGAGGTTTTCCTACGAGCAGTACTTC CASSDPPGGRFSYEQYF
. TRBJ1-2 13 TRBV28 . TGTGCCAGCAGTCCGGTACAGGGAAATGGCTACACCTTC CASSPVQGNGYTF
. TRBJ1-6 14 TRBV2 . TGTGCCAGCAGTGAAAGGACAGCGGCACGGACCCTCCACTTT CASSERTAARTLHF
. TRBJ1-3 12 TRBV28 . TGTGCCAGCAGTCCTAGGACAGATCCCATATATTTT CASSPRTDPIYF
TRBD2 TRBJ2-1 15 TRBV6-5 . TGTGCCAGCAGTCAAACTAGCGGGTCCTACAATGAGCAGTTCTTC CASSQTSGSYNEQFF
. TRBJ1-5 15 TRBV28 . TGTGCCACCGAGAAGGCTAGTGGGACTAATCAGCCCCAGCATTTT CATEKASGTNQPQHF
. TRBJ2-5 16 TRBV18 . TGTGCCAGCTCACCAAGTCAACAGGGTTTTTCCGAGACCCAGTACTTC CASSPSQQGFSETQYF
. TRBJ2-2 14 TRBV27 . TGTGCCAGCAGTCTAGGTATTGGGTCCGGGGAGCTGTTTTTT CASSLGIGSGELFF
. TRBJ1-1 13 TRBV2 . TGTGCCAGCAGTGAAACGGTCACGGGGTGGGCTTTCTTT CASSETVTGWAFF
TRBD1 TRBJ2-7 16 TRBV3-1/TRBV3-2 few TGTGCCAGCAGCCAAGCCGGGACAGGGGGATTCTACGAGCAGTACTTC CASSQAGTGGFYEQYF
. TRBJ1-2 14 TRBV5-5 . TGTGCCAGCAGCTTTCGCGAACGGGACTATGGCTACACCTTC CASSFRERDYGYTF
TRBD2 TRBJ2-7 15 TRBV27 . TGTGCCAGCAGTTTGACTAGCGCGAGCCCCTACGAGCAGTACTTC CASSLTSASPYEQYF
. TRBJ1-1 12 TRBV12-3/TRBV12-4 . TGTGCCAGCAGTTTGAACTTCATTGGAGCTTTCTTT CASSLNFIGAFF
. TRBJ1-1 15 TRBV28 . TGTGCCAGCAGTTCCAGTGGAGGGGAGGAAGGTGAAGCTTTCTTT CASSSSGGEEGEAFF
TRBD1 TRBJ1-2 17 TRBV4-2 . TGTGCCAGCAGCCAGGTACATCCGGGACAGGGACCCTATGGCTACACCTTC CASSQVHPGQGPYGYTF
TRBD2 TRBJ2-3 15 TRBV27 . TGTGCCAGCAGTTTAGGCGGGAGGCCCGGAGATACGCAGTATTTT CASSLGGRPGDTQYF
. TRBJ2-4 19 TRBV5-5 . TGTGCCAGCAGCTACGACACTCAACCTCAGCCCTTAGCCAAAAACATTCAGTACTTC CASSYDTQPQPLAKNIQYF
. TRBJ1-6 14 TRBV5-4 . TGTGCCAGCAGCTCCCGGGACAATAATTCACCCCTCCACTTT CASSSRDNNSPLHF
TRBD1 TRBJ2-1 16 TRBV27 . TGTGCCAGCAGTGCCTCGACAGGGACCTCCTACAATGAGCAGTTCTTC CASSASTGTSYNEQFF
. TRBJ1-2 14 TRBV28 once TGTGCCAGCAGTTCGCCCGGGGGGGCAGGAGGCTACACCTTC CASSSPGGAGGYTF
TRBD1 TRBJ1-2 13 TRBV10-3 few TGTGCCATCAGTCGGGACAGGCTGGATGGCTACACCTTC CAISRDRLDGYTF